Each of the 11 T cell receptor beta chains below was sequenced from the same sample in a study of blood T cell repertoires in COVID-19. The protocol was immunoSEQ multiplex PCR, while the TCRdb copy is restricted to in-frame clones and leaves out a portion. The sample has about 82,000 clones, around 89% seen once. Sequencing was performed on PBMCs or T cells enriched from blood (not recorded which). The source of these receptors is a woman aged 45-65 years with acute COVID-19.

The chain combines TRBV6-1 with TRBJ1-3; 7 nucleotides align to TRBD1. J lost 0 bases, V lost 2 bases, and 7 bases had no gene match. Germline assignment: CDR1 MNHNS and CDR2 SASEGT. This CDR3 region has 17 residues. The CDR3 spells CASSESTGSFSGNTIYF. The CDR3 nucleotides read TGTGCCAGCAGTGAATCGACAGGGAGCTTCTCTGGAAACACCATATATTTT.

CDR3 sequence (DNA): TGCGCCAGCAGTCCGCAGGGGAACACTGAAGCTTTCTTT. Translating it yields CASSPQGNTEAFF. The chain employs TRBV4-1 and TRBJ1-1; tentatively, D is TRBD1 (5 bases). The CDR3 is made up of 13 amino acids. V was pared by 6 bases and J by 1 base, with 9 bases between. Germline assignment: CDR1 MGHRA and CDR2 YSYEKL.

The chain carries TRBV7-2 and TRBJ2-7; perhaps TRBD2 as D (5 bases). Germline-derived CDR1 and CDR2 are SGHTA and FQGNSA. Between the trimmed V and J ends, which lost 8 bases and 1 base, there was a span of 15 bases. The CDR3 sequence is 14 residues long. The CDR3, as DNA: TGTGCCAGCTCCTTACAGACGGGATCCTACGAGCAGTACTTC. It codes for CASSLQTGSYEQYF.

The CDR3 bases are TGTGCCTGGAGCAAGGGGCCCTATGGCTACACCTTC. This translates into CAWSKGPYGYTF. This rearrangement joins TRBV30 to TRBJ1-2, with D perhaps matching TRBD1 (5 bases). The germline V and J ends were trimmed by 3 bases and 4 bases, with 9 bases remaining between them. From germline, CDR1 is GTSNPN and CDR2 SVGIG (reference sequence). This CDR3 is built from 12 residues.

The rearrangement uses TRBV11-1 and TRBJ2-7; TRBD2 matches 8 bases. The V and J ends lost 1 base and 2 bases, in that order; junction bases with no gene match: 4. The CDR3 consists of 15 residues. Germline CDR1 reads SGHAT; CDR2 reads FQDESV (reference sequence). CDR3 loop: CASSLGREAPYEQYF. CDR3 in DNA: TGTGCCAGCAGCTTAGGGCGGGAGGCTCCCTACGAGCAGTACTTC.

CDR3 nucleotides: TGTGCCATCAGTGCCCCAGGGGGCCCCAATGAAAAACTGTTTTTT. This sequence encodes CAISAPGGPNEKLFF. J is TRBJ1-4 and V is TRBV10-3; 8 bases match TRBD1. The length of the CDR3 is 15 residues. V was pared by 4 bases and J by 5 bases, with 6 bases of the junction left unmatched. Germline V gene data show CDR1 as ENHRY and CDR2 as SYGVKD.

This rearrangement joins TRBV3-1 (or the pseudogene TRBV3-2) to TRBJ1-1; D gene unclear. Germline-derived CDR1 and CDR2 are LGHDT and YNNKEL (reference sequence). V lost 6 bases to trimming and J lost 1 base, with 12 bases between them. The CDR3 spans 14 residues. The CDR3: CASSLSSPNTEAFF. Written as DNA, the CDR3 is TGTGCCAGCAGTCTAAGTTCACCGAACACTGAAGCTTTCTTT.

The V call is TRBV4-2, the J call TRBJ1-2; D is perhaps TRBD1 (6 bases). Germline CDR1 LGHNA, CDR2 YNFKEQ. The CDR3 loop spans 15 amino acids. Trimming stripped 1 base from V and 1 base from J, with 10 bases between. DNA of the CDR3: TGTGCCAGCAGCCAAGTCTCAGGGGTTAACTATGGCTACACCTTC. Translating gives CASSQVSGVNYGYTF.

The chain employs TRBV6-5 and TRBJ1-3, with TRBD1 matching over 10 bases. J gave up 2 bases and V 0 bases, and 1 base lay outside the gene matches. CDR3 length: 16 residues. The V gene's germline CDR1 is MNHEY and CDR2 SVGAGI. The CDR3 spells CASSYSGTGAGNTIYF. CDR3 nucleotide sequence: TGTGCCAGCAGTTACTCCGGGACAGGGGCTGGAAACACCATATATTTT.

V is TRBV3-1 (or the pseudogene TRBV3-2) and J is TRBJ2-1, with D maybe TRBD1 (5 bases). Germline values: CDR1 LGHDT, CDR2 YNNKEL (reference sequence). V shed 0 bases and J shed 5 bases, with 17 bases lying between them. The CDR3 is 17 residues long. CDR3 amino acids: CASSQEPDMRTNNEQFF. CDR3 nucleotides: TGTGCCAGCAGCCAAGAACCGGACATGCGGACGAACAATGAGCAGTTCTTC.

V is TRBV11-3 and J is TRBJ1-4; 7 bases map to TRBD1. The CDR3 contains 16 residues. The V gene's germline CDR1 is SGHNT and CDR2 YENEEA. V was clipped by 5 bases and J by 3 bases; unmatched bases: 9. The DNA for the CDR3 is TGTGCCAGCAGCATGGGACAGTCTTGGGCTAATGAAAAACTGTTTTTT. Protein product: CASSMGQSWANEKLFF. The full variable domain, in which reference TRBV11-3 and TRBJ1-4 provide the parts outside the CDR3, is EAGVVQSPRYKIIEKKQPVAFWCNPISGHNTLYWYLQNLGQGPELLIRYENEEAVDDSQLPKDRFSAERLKGVDSTLKIQPAELGDSAVYLCASSMGQSWANEKLFFGSGTQLSVL.